The 29 T cell receptor beta chains in this list originate from one sample, sequenced in a study of blood T cell repertoires in COVID-19. Sequencing used immunoSEQ multiplex PCR; TCRdb keeps in-frame clones, though not all of them. Of approximately 330,000 clones listed, approximately 83% are singletons. The sequenced sample consisted of PBMCs or T cells enriched from blood (not recorded which). These receptor sequences come from a woman in her thirties or forties with acute COVID-19.

V and J are TRBV7-9 and TRBJ1-5; TRBD1 agrees at 8 bases. The junction had 6 bases not matched to a gene; V was cut back by 0 bases and J by 2 bases. CDR1 and CDR2 (germline): SEHNR, FQNEAQ (reference sequence). The CDR3 is 17 amino acids. CDR3: CASSLAAGGSGNQPQHF. The CDR3 DNA reads TGTGCCAGCAGCTTAGCGGCAGGGGGCAGTGGCAATCAGCCCCAGCATTTT.

The chain employs TRBV15 and TRBJ1-5, with D perhaps matching TRBD1 (6 bases). This CDR3 is 16 amino acids long. Germline-derived CDR1 and CDR2 are LNHNV and YYDKDF (reference sequence). Deletions cut 1 base from V and 1 base from J, with 11 bases between. CDR3 protein: CATSRARQESNQPQHF. For the CDR3, the DNA is TGTGCCACCAGCAGAGCTAGACAGGAAAGCAATCAGCCCCAGCATTTT. Based on the CDR3 plus reference TRBV15 and TRBJ1-5, the full variable domain is DAMVIQNPRYQVTQFGKPVTLSCSQTLNHNVMYWYQQKSSQAPKLLFHYYDKDFNNEADTPDNFQSRRPNTSFCFLDIRSPGLGDTAMYLCATSRARQESNQPQHFGDGTRLSIL.

The V gene is TRBV6-2 or TRBV6-3, the J gene TRBJ1-1; unclear D gene. The germline V gene has CDR1 MNHEY and CDR2 SVGEGT. This CDR3 has 14 residues. V was shortened by 4 bases and J by 0 bases, with 9 bases between the two germline ends. CDR3 coding DNA: TGTGCCAGCAGTTCCCCCCACATGAACACTGAAGCTTTCTTT. Amino acid sequence: CASSSPHMNTEAFF.

The V gene is TRBV21-1, the J gene TRBJ2-5; the table calls TRBD1, which could not be checked here. TRBV21-1 has pseudogene status. The CDR3 spans 16 residues. CDR3 nucleotide sequence: TGTGCCAGCAGCAAGTTAGGGACAGGGGGTTTGGAGACCCAGTACTTC. Its translation is CASSKLGTGGLETQYF.

This chain uses TRBV4-3 with TRBJ1-2, with a weak D call TRBD1 (5 bases). CDR3 size: 17 residues. Trimming removed 0 bases at V and 4 bases at J, with 18 bases between. Germline V CDR1 and CDR2: LGHNA, YSLEER. The CDR3 is CASSQDRDGGISYGYTF. CDR3 DNA sequence: TGCGCCAGCAGCCAAGACCGGGACGGGGGGATAAGCTATGGCTACACCTTC.

This sequence joins TRBV12-3 or TRBV12-4 and TRBJ2-5; D might be TRBD2 (6 bases). Trimming cost V 5 bases and J 4 bases, with 11 bases left between them. This CDR3 has 13 amino acids. The chain's CDR3 is CASSPPEGETQYF. In nucleotides, the CDR3 is TGTGCCAGCAGTCCCCCGGAGGGAGAGACCCAGTACTTC.

This clone was counted only a few times. The chain couples TRBV21-1 to TRBJ2-7; the table calls TRBD1, which could not be checked here. TRBV21-1 constitutes a pseudogene. There are 16 residues in the CDR3. DNA for the CDR3: TGTGCCAGCAGCAGACCCCTGGGCAGGGTCCCCTACGAGCAGTACTTC. The encoded protein is CASSRPLGRVPYEQYF.

This chain connects TRBV10-1 to TRBJ2-6; TRBD1 aligns across 8 bases. The length of the CDR3 is 17 residues. Germline CDR1 is WNHNN and CDR2 is SYGVQD (reference sequence). J was trimmed by 2 bases and V by 0 bases; bases with no gene match: 3. The CDR3 bases are TGCGCCAGCAGTGAGTCCGGGACAGGAGCTGGGGCCAACGTCCTGACTTTC. This gives the protein CASSESGTGAGANVLTF.

The V call is TRBV28, the J call TRBJ2-7, with D possibly TRBD1 on 5 matching bases. Trimming left V 6 bases short and J 12 bases short, with 24 bases between. Germline CDR1 MDHEN, CDR2 SYDVKM. The CDR3 contains 14 residues. CDR3 region: CASRPIGRVLRGYF. In DNA form, the CDR3 reads TGTGCCAGCAGGCCTATAGGCAGGGTACTACGTGGGTACTTC.

The gene calls are TRBV9 and TRBJ1-2, with D perhaps TRBD1 (5 bases). CDR3 length equals 15 residues. With 4 bases removed from V and 5 bases from J, the gap between germline ends came to 18 bases. Germline V CDR1 and CDR2: SGDLS, YYNGEE. The CDR3 DNA reads as TGTGCCAGCAGCCCCGCCGACGGGGGGACGTATGGCTACACCTTC. It is translated as CASSPADGGTYGYTF.

The chain combines TRBV9 with TRBJ2-4, with 12 bases aligning to TRBD2. The germline gives CDR1 SGDLS, CDR2 YYNGEE. The ends lost 4 bases at V and 3 bases at J; junction bases unmatched: 5. CDR3 size: 16 residues. CDR3 DNA sequence: TGTGCCAGCAGCACCGGGACTAGCGGGCACAAAAACATTCAGTACTTC. It is translated as CASSTGTSGHKNIQYF. Full variable domain (outside the CDR3, taken from reference TRBV9 and TRBJ2-4): DSGVTQTPKHLITATGQRVTLRCSPRSGDLSVYWYQQSLDQGLQFLIQYYNGEERAKGNILERFSAQQFPDLHSELNLSSLELGDSALYFCASSTGTSGHKNIQYFGAGTRLSVL.

The rearrangement uses TRBV7-2 and TRBJ2-3, with D perhaps TRBD1 (6 bases). CDR1 SGHTA and CDR2 FQGNSA come from the germline V gene. V was pared by 2 bases and J by 4 bases, with 13 bases between. CDR3 size: 15 residues. CDR3 coding DNA: TGTGCCAGCAGCTTACAGGGGTACAGGTCAGATACGCAGTATTTT. As protein: CASSLQGYRSDTQYF.

The chain joins TRBV7-3 to TRBJ2-2; D gene uncertain. This CDR3 is 13 amino acids long. The V and J ends lost 5 bases and 6 bases respectively, with 10 bases between them. CDR1 and CDR2 from the germline V gene are SGHTA and FQGTGA. For the CDR3, the DNA is TGTGCCAGCAGCCCTGGGCCCGCCGGGGAGCTGTTTTTT. It encodes CASSPGPAGELFF. Based on the CDR3 plus reference TRBV7-3 and TRBJ2-2, the full variable domain is GAGVSQTPSNKVTEKGKYVELRCDPISGHTALYWYRQSLGQGPEFLIYFQGTGAADDSGLPNDRFFAVRPEGSVSTLKIQRTERGDSAVYLCASSPGPAGELFFGEGSRLTVL.

This clone was observed a handful of times. The chain joins TRBV21-1 to TRBJ2-2; TRBD2 reflects the table's D call only, with no check against the DNA. TRBV21-1 is a pseudogene segment. The CDR3 has 15 residues. CDR3 nucleotides: TGTGCCAGCAGCAAAGAAGGGCGGGTCACCGGGGAGCTGTTTTTT. It codes for CASSKEGRVTGELFF.

The chain has TRBV18 and TRBJ2-1, with 7 bases identical to TRBD2. Germline V gives CDR1 KGHSH, CDR2 LQKENI. The CDR3 has 19 residues. V was clipped by 3 bases and J by 0 bases; unmatched bases: 14. CDR3 DNA: TGTGCCAGCTCACCCCTGATGGAGCGGGGTCACAGCTCCTACAATGAGCAGTTCTTC. It translates to CASSPLMERGHSSYNEQFF.

The chain carries TRBV6-5 and TRBJ1-1; D unresolved. The V end lost 8 bases, the J end lost 3 bases, and 19 bases lay between the germline ends. CDR3 length: 15 amino acids. The V gene's germline CDR1 is MNHEY and CDR2 SVGAGI. The CDR3 is CASVGTQKRDTEAFF. CDR3 coding DNA: TGTGCCAGCGTGGGTACCCAAAAACGGGACACTGAAGCTTTCTTT.

This clone was seen a single time. The chain uses TRBV6-2 or TRBV6-3 and TRBJ2-7; possibly TRBD1 for D (6 bases). V shed 5 bases and J shed 2 bases, with 13 bases lying between them. The germline CDR1 and CDR2 sequences are MNHEY and SVGEGT. The CDR3 is made up of 14 amino acids. The CDR3 protein is CASSTPGTTYEQYF. CDR3 nucleotide sequence: TGTGCCAGCAGTACCCCCGGGACAACCTACGAGCAGTACTTC.

CDR3 residues: CASSPYNRSGQPQHF. Written as DNA, the CDR3 is TGTGCCAGCTCACCCTATAACAGGTCCGGTCAGCCCCAGCATTTT. J is TRBJ1-5 and V is TRBV18, with D perhaps matching TRBD1 (5 bases). Germline loops: CDR1 KGHSH, CDR2 LQKENI. This CDR3 region has 15 residues. V was pared by 3 bases and J by 6 bases, with 15 bases between.

The sample holds a few counts of this clone. This rearrangement joins TRBV27 to TRBJ2-3, with TRBD2 matching 7 bases. With 1 base clipped from V and 5 bases from J, the junction kept 6 bases outside the gene matches. The CDR3 sequence is 15 residues long. Germline V CDR1 and CDR2: MNHEY, SMNVEV (reference sequence). The CDR3: CASSLLGDYGDTQYF. DNA for the CDR3: TGTGCCAGCAGTTTATTGGGGGACTACGGAGATACGCAGTATTTT.

This clone was recorded once. The V call is TRBV6-5, the J call TRBJ1-3; D possibly corresponds to TRBD1 (6 bases). From germline, CDR1 is MNHEY and CDR2 SVGAGI. There are 14 residues in the CDR3. The V and J ends lost 5 bases and 2 bases respectively, with 10 bases between them. DNA for the CDR3: TGTGCCAGCAGTCAACAGGGAACTGGAAACACCATATATTTT. Amino acid sequence: CASSQQGTGNTIYF.

The DNA of the CDR3 is TGTGCCAGTAGTCTCGACATGGACAATCAGCCCCAGCATTTT. Translated, it gives CASSLDMDNQPQHF. The chain links TRBV19 to TRBJ1-5; D is ambiguous. V was trimmed by 5 bases and J by 3 bases, leaving 11 bases between them. CDR1 LNHDA and CDR2 SQIVND come from the germline V gene (reference sequence). CDR3 size: 14 residues.

The chain couples TRBV27 to TRBJ2-3; 7 bases align to TRBD2. Per germline, CDR1 MNHEY and CDR2 SMNVEV (reference sequence). CDR3 length: 15 residues. Trimming at V came to 5 bases and at J to 1 base, leaving 6 bases not matched to a gene. The CDR3 protein is CASSPPTSGTDTQYF. In DNA form, the CDR3 reads TGTGCCAGCAGTCCGCCTACTAGCGGCACAGATACGCAGTATTTT.

The rearrangement uses TRBV9 and TRBJ2-7; TRBD1 might be the D (8 bases). V was pared by 3 bases and J by 0 bases, with 16 bases between. The CDR3 covers 16 residues. Germline lookup yields CDR1 SGDLS and CDR2 YYNGEE. This chain's CDR3 is CASSAGGQVPSYEQYF. The CDR3 DNA is TGTGCCAGCAGCGCGGGGGGACAGGTCCCCTCCTACGAGCAGTACTTC.

This clone was found a few times. The V and J genes are TRBV7-9 and TRBJ2-5; D is undetermined. Germline V gene lookup returns CDR1 SEHNR and CDR2 FQNEAQ (reference sequence). The CDR3 has 15 amino acids. The V gene lost 5 bases and the J gene lost 5 bases, with 18 bases spanning the gap. The CDR3 protein is CASSQSGLFWETQYF. The CDR3 coding sequence is TGTGCCAGCAGCCAGAGTGGGCTTTTTTGGGAGACCCAGTACTTC.

The rearrangement joins TRBV9 to TRBJ1-1; D is unclear. The CDR3 is 17 residues long. V lost 0 bases and J lost 1, with 16 bases in between. CDR1 SGDLS and CDR2 YYNGEE come from the germline V gene. As DNA, the CDR3 is TGTGCCAGCAGCGTAGAGCCAGTCCGAGGGAGGAACACTGAAGCTTTCTTT. Translation: CASSVEPVRGRNTEAFF.

The rearrangement links TRBV7-3 to TRBJ2-7, with a possible D match to TRBD1 (6 bases). Germline-derived CDR1 and CDR2 are SGHTA and FQGTGA. This CDR3 comprises 16 residues. Trimming pared 3 bases from V and 2 bases from J, leaving 17 bases between. The CDR3 sequence is CASSLTGTTSTYEQYF. CDR3 sequence (DNA): TGTGCCAGCAGCTTGACCGGGACAACGTCAACCTACGAGCAGTACTTC.

This clone was observed once. The chain couples TRBV5-8 to TRBJ1-1; perhaps TRBD1 as D (5 bases). The germline V and J ends were trimmed by 4 bases and 6 bases, with 10 bases remaining between them. Germline CDR1 reads SGHTS; CDR2 reads YDEGEE. The CDR3 has 12 amino acids. CDR3 region: CASSRQGSEAFF. The CDR3 DNA is TGTGCCAGCAGCCGGCAGGGATCTGAAGCTTTCTTT.

This chain joins TRBV27 and TRBJ2-1; 7 bases are a match to TRBD1. The length of the CDR3 is 15 residues. Per the germline V gene, CDR1 is MNHEY and CDR2 is SMNVEV (reference sequence). The ends lost 9 bases at V and 0 bases at J; junction bases unmatched: 8. CDR3 region: CASVGGPSSYNEQFF. The CDR3 DNA is TGTGCCAGTGTAGGGGGCCCGAGCTCCTACAATGAGCAGTTCTTC.

This rearrangement joins TRBV19 to TRBJ2-2, with 9 bases aligning to TRBD1. The J segment lost 7 bases and the V segment lost 7 bases, leaving 25 bases of the junction unmatched. Per germline, CDR1 LNHDA and CDR2 SQIVND (reference sequence). This CDR3 is built from 20 residues. CDR3 sequence: CASTTNGQGFGGRLNGELFF. For the CDR3, the DNA is TGTGCCAGTACCACTAATGGACAGGGGTTTGGGGGGAGGCTCAACGGGGAGCTGTTTTTT. Drawing the rest from reference TRBV19 and TRBJ2-2, the complete variable domain is DGGITQSPKYLFRKEGQNVTLSCEQNLNHDAMYWYRQDPGQGLRLIYYSQIVNDFQKGDIAEGYSVSREKKESFPLTVTSAQKNPTAFYLCASTTNGQGFGGRLNGELFFGEGSRLTVL.